The 15 T cell receptor beta chains below were found in one sample sequenced in a study of T cells after yellow fever vaccination. TCRdb recomputed calls from the 5' RACE reads with MiXCR, one row per CDR3 protein. Of 300,000 or so distinct CDR3 sequences detected, approximately 7% appear once; the ten largest clones hold 15% to 20%. The specimen comprised PBMCs, sampled roughly 46 days after the first yellow fever vaccination. These receptors were obtained from a man aged 18 to 35 who received the YFV17D yellow fever vaccine.

This clonotype was detected a few times. This rearrangement joins TRBV2 to TRBJ2-2; 8 nucleotides match TRBD1. V gave up 7 bases and J gave up 3 bases; unmatched junction bases: 10. CDR3 length: 16 amino acids. Germline-derived CDR1 and CDR2 are SNHLY and FYNNEI. In DNA form, the CDR3 reads TGTGCCAGCACGGGTACAGGGGGAGGAGACACCGGGGAGCTGTTTTTT. Amino acids: CASTGTGGGDTGELFF.

This clonotype was seen a few times. The chain is built from TRBV12-3 or TRBV12-4 and TRBJ1-1; D is ambiguous. V dropped 5 bases and J dropped 2 bases, with 18 bases sitting between them. This CDR3 has 16 amino acids. The CDR3 bases are TGTGCCAGCAGTCCCAGCCGGGCATTTGTTAACACTGAAGCTTTCTTT. Its protein is CASSPSRAFVNTEAFF.

V gene TRBV4-1 combines with J gene TRBJ1-6; D call uncertain. Deletions cut 3 bases from V and 9 bases from J, with 18 bases between. Germline V gives CDR1 MGHRA, CDR2 YSYEKL. The CDR3 runs 16 residues. CDR3 nucleotide sequence: TGCGCCAGCAGCCAGGGCCCCGGACGGCGGGGTTCACCCCTCCACTTT. The encoded protein is CASSQGPGRRGSPLHF.

V usage is TRBV12-5 and J usage is TRBJ1-2, with TRBD1 matching 7 bases. The CDR3 sequence is 13 residues long. Losses at the gene ends were 6 bases for V and 4 bases for J; bases not matched to a gene: 5. The germline CDR1 and CDR2 sequences are LGHNT and FRNRAP. CDR3 protein: CASGAGTVYGYTF. The CDR3 coding sequence is TGTGCTAGTGGGGCCGGGACAGTCTATGGCTACACCTTC.

There are many counts of this clonotype. V gene TRBV5-1 combines with J gene TRBJ2-6, with D unclear. The ends were cut back, 7 bases at V and 2 bases at J, with 10 bases in the middle. Germline CDR1 and CDR2: SGHRS and YFSETQ. This CDR3 spans 14 amino acids. CDR3 DNA sequence: TGCGCCAGCGAGGATTTTCCTGGGGCCAACGTCCTGACTTTC. Translating it yields CASEDFPGANVLTF.

The V and J genes are TRBV5-5 and TRBJ2-7; D not resolved. V dropped 0 bases and J dropped 0 bases, with 4 bases sitting between them. The CDR3 length is 13 residues. CDR1 and CDR2 from the germline V gene are SGHKS and YYEKEE (reference sequence). This CDR3 reads CASSLAFSYEQYV. DNA of the CDR3: TGTGCCAGCAGCTTGGCGTTCTCCTACGAGCAGTACGTC.

At least ten counts were recorded for this clonotype. V and J are TRBV5-1 and TRBJ2-5; D perhaps matches TRBD1 (5 bases). The CDR3 has 17 amino acids. V was trimmed by 4 bases and J by 9 bases, leaving 28 bases between them. The V gene's germline CDR1 is SGHRS and CDR2 YFSETQ. DNA of the CDR3: TGCGCCAGCAGCCCCAAGGGGCAGACCCGTTCCGTATCGCCCCAGTACTTC. It yields the protein CASSPKGQTRSVSPQYF.

The rearrangement joins TRBV18 to TRBJ2-1, with TRBD1 matching over 7 bases. The V and J ends lost 3 bases and 9 bases, in that order; junction bases with no gene match: 11. The germline CDR1 and CDR2 sequences are KGHSH and LQKENI. The CDR3 has 15 residues. In nucleotides, the CDR3 is TGTGCCAGCTCACCGTGGCAGGGGGAGTCCGGTGAGCAGTTCTTC. Protein: CASSPWQGESGEQFF. Full variable domain (outside the CDR3, taken from reference TRBV18 and TRBJ2-1): NAGVMQNPRHLVRRRGQEARLRCSPMKGHSHVYWYRQLPEEGLKFMVYLQKENIIDESGMPKERFSAEFPKEGPSILRIQQVVRGDSAAYFCASSPWQGESGEQFFGPGTRLTVL.

This clonotype was seen many times. This rearrangement joins TRBV14 to TRBJ1-3; 7 positions agree with TRBD1. The CDR3 runs to 19 residues. Trimming at V came to 1 base and at J to 0 bases, leaving 12 bases not matched to a gene. Per the germline V gene, CDR1 is SGHDN and CDR2 is FVKESK. This CDR3 is CASSQVTAGGYRSGNTIYF. As DNA, the CDR3 is TGTGCCAGCAGCCAAGTAACGGCAGGGGGTTACCGCTCTGGAAACACCATATATTTT.

The rearrangement joins TRBV20-1 to TRBJ1-1; D not resolved. CDR3 size: 14 residues. V gave up 0 bases and J gave up 4 bases, with 12 bases separating them. Germline V gene sequence: CDR1 DFQATT, CDR2 SNEGSKA (reference sequence). This chain's CDR3 is CSARDVHMATEAFF. The CDR3 bases are TGCAGTGCTAGAGATGTTCACATGGCCACTGAAGCTTTCTTT.

The CDR3 DNA sequence: TGCGCCAGCAGCCAAGTTTCGCGGGGCACCGGGGAGCTGTTTTTT. Translated, it gives CASSQVSRGTGELFF. This chain connects TRBV4-1 to TRBJ2-2, with D maybe TRBD2 (6 bases). The CDR3 runs to 15 residues. V was shortened by 1 base and J by 4 bases, with 10 bases between the two germline ends. Per germline, CDR1 MGHRA and CDR2 YSYEKL.

The sample holds a few counts of this clonotype. The chain recombines TRBV7-2 with TRBJ2-5, with 12 bases identical to TRBD2. V gave up 3 bases and J gave up 5 bases; unmatched junction bases: 4. Germline V lookup: CDR1 SGHTA, CDR2 FQGNSA. The CDR3 is made up of 15 amino acids. The DNA for the CDR3 is TGTGCCAGCAGCTTTCCTAGCGGGGGGGCGGAGACCCAGTACTTC. Amino acid sequence: CASSFPSGGAETQYF. The full variable domain, completed using reference TRBV7-2 and TRBJ2-5, is GAGVSQSPSNKVTEKGKDVELRCDPISGHTALYWYRQSLGQGLEFLIYFQGNSAPDKSGLPSDRFSAERTGGSVSTLTIQRTQQEDSAVYLCASSFPSGGAETQYFGPGTRLLVL.

This sequence joins TRBV18 and TRBJ2-5, with no clear D. The CDR3 runs to 14 residues. V lost 3 bases and J lost 2, with 10 bases in between. Germline CDR1 is KGHSH and CDR2 is LQKENI. CDR3 residues: CASSPPMSQETQYF. The CDR3 DNA follows: TGTGCCAGCTCACCCCCGATGTCACAAGAGACCCAGTACTTC.

V usage is TRBV5-1 and J usage is TRBJ1-1, with a tentative D call TRBD1 (5 bases). Trimming pared 5 bases from V and 1 base from J, leaving 15 bases between. The CDR3 runs 15 residues. Germline V gene data show CDR1 as SGHRS and CDR2 as YFSETQ. CDR3 residues: CASSSMGRSNTEAFF. The CDR3 DNA sequence: TGCGCCAGCAGTTCGATGGGACGGTCGAACACTGAAGCTTTCTTT.

The genes are TRBV12-3 or TRBV12-4 and TRBJ2-3; possibly TRBD2 for D (6 bases). V lost 3 bases and J 4 bases, leaving 8 bases between the germline ends. The CDR3 has 13 amino acids. Here the CDR3 reads CASSFKRADTQYF. The DNA for the CDR3 is TGTGCCAGCAGTTTTAAGCGGGCAGATACGCAGTATTTT.